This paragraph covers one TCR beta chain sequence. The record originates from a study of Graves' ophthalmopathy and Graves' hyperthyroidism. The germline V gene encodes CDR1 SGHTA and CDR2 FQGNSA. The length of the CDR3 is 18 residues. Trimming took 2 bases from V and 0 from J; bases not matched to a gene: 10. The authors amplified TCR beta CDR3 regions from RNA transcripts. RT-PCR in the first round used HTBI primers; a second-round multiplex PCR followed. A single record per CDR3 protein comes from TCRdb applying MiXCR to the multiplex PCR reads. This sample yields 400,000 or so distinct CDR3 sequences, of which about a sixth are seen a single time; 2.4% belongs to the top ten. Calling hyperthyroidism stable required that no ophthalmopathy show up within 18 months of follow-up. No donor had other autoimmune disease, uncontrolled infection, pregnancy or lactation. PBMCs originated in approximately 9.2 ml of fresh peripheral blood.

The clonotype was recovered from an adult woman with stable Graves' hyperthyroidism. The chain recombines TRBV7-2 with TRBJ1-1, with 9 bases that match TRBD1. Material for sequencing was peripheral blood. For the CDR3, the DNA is TGTGCCAGCAGCTTAAGATCGGGGACAGGGAAGTTGAACACTGAAGCTTTCTTT. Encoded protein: CASSLRSGTGKLNTEAFF.